Listed below are T cell receptor beta chains from one sample, sequenced in a study of blood T cell repertoires in COVID-19. TCRdb keeps only in-frame clones here, not all; method: immunoSEQ multiplex PCR. The repertoire includes about 190,000 clones, 79% of them detected once, and roughly 17% sits in the top ten. The source material was peripheral blood. The receptors originated from a man aged 60 to 69 with active or convalescent COVID-19. CDR3s include the opening cysteine and the closing phenylalanine or tryptophan. D genes are given only for firm matches. Some rows have no size entry. The others give once, few or many, or a class for an expanded clone.

>.|TRBJ2-7|TRBV6-5|TRBD1
TGTGCCAGCAGTTACGGGACAGGGAACGAGCAGTACTTC
CASSYGTGNEQYF
>.|TRBJ2-3|TRBV11-3|.
TGTGCCAGCAGCCCAGGGTCGGTCACAGATACGCAGTATTTT
CASSPGSVTDTQYF
>.|TRBJ2-2|TRBV5-3|.
TGTGTATCTCCCGGGGAGCTGTTTTTT
CVSPGELFF
>.|TRBJ2-5|TRBV7-3|TRBD2
TGTGCCAGCAGCCCGGGACTAGCGGGAGCTTGGGAGACCCAGTACTTC
CASSPGLAGAWETQYF
>.|TRBJ1-2|TRBV5-6|TRBD1
TGTGCCAGCAGCTTGGTACAGGGGGCAGGCTATGGCTACACCTTC
CASSLVQGAGYGYTF
>.|TRBJ2-7|TRBV13|.
TGTGCCAGCAGTCGGCAGGCTTATGGGTTCGGCGAGCAGTACTTC
CASSRQAYGFGEQYF
>few|TRBJ2-2|TRBV7-3|.
TGTGCCAGCGGATCTAGTCCTCACACCGGGGAGCTGTTTTTT
CASGSSPHTGELFF
>.|TRBJ1-1|TRBV7-6|TRBD1
TGTGCCAGCAGCCCCTCGACAGGGGGAGGCACTGAAGCTTTCTTT
CASSPSTGGGTEAFF
>.|TRBJ1-3|TRBV29-1|.
TGCAGCGTTGAGGAGGGAATCTCTGGAAACACCATATATTTT
CSVEEGISGNTIYF
>.|TRBJ1-1|TRBV7-3|.
TGTGCCAGCAGCCTCGAACCAGGGCTGGGGAACACTGAAGCTTTCTTT
CASSLEPGLGNTEAFF
>once|TRBJ1-1|TRBV5-1|.
TGCGCCAGCAGCCGTGAGGGCCAGGGGATCACTGAAGCTTTCTTT
CASSREGQGITEAFF
>.|TRBJ2-3|TRBV10-3|.
TGTGCCATCAGTGAGTCCCGGGGTACGCAGTATTTT
CAISESRGTQYF
>.|TRBJ2-7|TRBV11-2|.
TGTGCCAGCAGCTTAGAACCAGGCTCCTACGAGCAGTACTTC
CASSLEPGSYEQYF
>.|TRBJ1-5|TRBV19|TRBD1
TGTGCCAGTAGTAGGGCCGGGACAGGGTCTGGTCAGCCCCAGCATTTT
CASSRAGTGSGQPQHF
>.|TRBJ1-6|TRBV5-6|.
TGTGCCAGCAGCCACAGGGTCGAGGGGTCACCCCTCCACTTT
CASSHRVEGSPLHF
>.|TRBJ2-1|TRBV3-1/TRBV3-2|.
TGTGCCAGCAGCCAAGGGCAGGGTCAATACAATGAGCAGTTCTTC
CASSQGQGQYNEQFF
>few|TRBJ1-2|TRBV14|.
TGTGCCAGCAGCCAAGCTCTACGCCCCACCTTC
CASSQALRPTF
>.|TRBJ2-5|TRBV6-6|.
TGTGCCAGCAGTCCCAGAGGGACCCAGTACTTC
CASSPRGTQYF
>.|TRBJ2-6|TRBV7-2|.
TGTGCCAGCAGCCCGTACAGGGTTGGGGCTGGGGCCAACGTCCTGACTTTC
CASSPYRVGAGANVLTF
>few|TRBJ2-1|TRBV9|.
TGTGCCAGCAGCGTAGAGCCCGAAAATGAGCAGTTCTTC
CASSVEPENEQFF
>.|TRBJ1-1|TRBV14|.
TGTGCCAGCAGCCAAGATAGCGTGAACACTGAAGCTTTCTTT
CASSQDSVNTEAFF
>.|TRBJ2-3|TRBV27|TRBD1
TGTGCCAGCAGTTTCGCAACCGGGACAGGGATCGATACGCAGTATTTT
CASSFATGTGIDTQYF
>.|TRBJ1-6|TRBV28|TRBD1
TGTGCCAGCAGCCACCCCCCGGACAGGTATTCACCCCTCCACTTT
CASSHPPDRYSPLHF
>few|TRBJ1-1|TRBV9|TRBD1
TGTGCCAGCAGCGTAACAGGGACAGGAGGATGGAACACTGAAGCTTTCTTT
CASSVTGTGGWNTEAFF
>.|TRBJ2-1|TRBV6-5|.
TGTGCCACGGGGCGGGACAGATCCTACAATGAGCAGTTCTTC
CATGRDRSYNEQFF
>.|TRBJ2-3|TRBV6-1|TRBD1
TGTGCCAGCAGTGATCTCCCGACAGGGACGCAGTATTTT
CASSDLPTGTQYF
>.|TRBJ2-7|TRBV28|.
TGTGCCAGCGAACCGGGAATCGGGGGTATAGCCTACGAGCAGTACTTC
CASEPGIGGIAYEQYF
>.|TRBJ2-1|TRBV15|TRBD2
TGTGCCACCAGCAGAGATCTAGCGGGATACAATGAGCAGTTCTTC
CATSRDLAGYNEQFF
>.|TRBJ2-7|TRBV7-9|TRBD1
TGTGCCAGCAGCACCGGGACAGGGGGCTACGAGCAGTACTTC
CASSTGTGGYEQYF
>many|TRBJ2-3|TRBV5-1|TRBD2
TGCGCCACCCCACAGCGGGGGAGGGCCCGGGTAGATACGCAGTATTTT
CATPQRGRARVDTQYF
>few|TRBJ1-2|TRBV4-3|TRBD1
TGCGCCAGCAGCCAAGAACGACAGGGTGGCTATGGCTACACCTTC
CASSQERQGGYGYTF
>.|TRBJ2-7|TRBV28|.
TGTGCCAGCAGCCCTGGGCCAGGCGTGAGCTCCTACGAGCAGTACTTC
CASSPGPGVSSYEQYF
>.|TRBJ2-7|TRBV7-9|.
TGTGCCAGCAGCCGGACAGGGGCCGGGACTAGCGTAACCAACGAGCAGTACTTC
CASSRTGAGTSVTNEQYF
>once|TRBJ2-7|TRBV23-1|.
TGCGCCAGCAGGGCACAGGGCTACGAGCAGTACTTC
CASRAQGYEQYF
>.|TRBJ1-2|TRBV6-5|TRBD1
TGTGCCAGCAGTTATAGGACAGGGGGAAGTTATGGCTACACCTTC
CASSYRTGGSYGYTF
>.|TRBJ1-3|TRBV18|.
TGTGCCAGCTCACCTAGTGCCTCTGGAAACACCATATATTTT
CASSPSASGNTIYF
>.|TRBJ2-7|TRBV7-2|.
TGTGCCAGCAGCTTAGCACCCCTCGGAGGGCACAACGAGCAGTACTTC
CASSLAPLGGHNEQYF
>.|TRBJ1-1|TRBV2|TRBD1
TGTGCCAGTAAAACAGGGGGCACTGAAGCTTTCTTT
CASKTGGTEAFF
>.|TRBJ1-2|TRBV3-1/TRBV3-2|.
TGTGCCAGCAGCCCGAGGACGGGGAACTATGGCTACACCTTC
CASSPRTGNYGYTF
>.|TRBJ1-1|TRBV27|TRBD1
TGTGCCAGCAGTTGGTATGAGGGGGCGGCTGAAGCTTTCTTT
CASSWYEGAAEAFF
>.|TRBJ2-5|TRBV25-1|TRBD2
TGTGCCAGTAGACTAGCGGGAGGAAAAGAGACCCAGTACTTC
CASRLAGGKETQYF
>.|TRBJ1-5|TRBV21-1|.
TGTGCCAGCAGCAAAGCGGGGACAGTCATTCAGCCCCAGCATTTT
CASSKAGTVIQPQHF
>.|TRBJ1-2|TRBV18|TRBD1
TGTGCCAGCTCACCCCCGACAGGGGATGGCTACACCTTC
CASSPPTGDGYTF
>.|TRBJ2-3|TRBV19|TRBD2
TGTGCCAGTACCGGACTAGCGGCCCACACAGATACGCAGTATTTT
CASTGLAAHTDTQYF
>.|TRBJ2-6|TRBV19|.
TGTGCCAGTAGTATAAGACAGATATCTGGGGCCAACGTCCTGACTTTC
CASSIRQISGANVLTF
>.|TRBJ1-6|TRBV28|TRBD1
TGTGCCAGCAGACCCACAGGGGCCCACGCGACACCCCTCCACTTT
CASRPTGAHATPLHF
>.|TRBJ1-2|TRBV3-1/TRBV3-2|.
TGTGCCAGCAGCCAAAGGGGGGGCAGGGAGGCTGGCTACACCTTC
CASSQRGGREAGYTF
>.|TRBJ2-5|TRBV29-1|TRBD2
TGCAGCGTGCGGACTAGCCGAGAGACCCAGTACTTC
CSVRTSRETQYF
>.|TRBJ1-6|TRBV5-1|TRBD1
TGCGCCAGCAGCTTGGGAACAGGGGCAGGATCACCCCTCCACTTT
CASSLGTGAGSPLHF
>.|TRBJ1-4|TRBV4-2|.
TGTGCCAGCAGCCAAGTGGAGGGCCTAGAAAAACTGTTTTTT
CASSQVEGLEKLFF
>.|TRBJ2-7|TRBV27|.
TGTGCCAGCAGTCCCCAGGGGAGGGCCTCCTACGAGCAGTACTTC
CASSPQGRASYEQYF
>once|TRBJ2-1|TRBV9|TRBD2
TGTGCCAGCAGCACTAGCGTCACGAGCGCTACTGAGCAGTTCTTC
CASSTSVTSATEQFF
>.|TRBJ2-5|TRBV3-1/TRBV3-2|.
TGTGCCAGCAGCCAATTGTCCGGGGAGACCCAGTACTTC
CASSQLSGETQYF